These T cell receptor beta chains were read from a single sample in a study of T cell changes during pregnancy in multiple sclerosis. TCRdb's table, derived via immunoSEQ multiplex PCR, lists solely in-frame clones and lacks some. Among around 62,000 clones, 90% to 95% were seen once, and the ten largest hold 3.5% to 4.5%. Sequencing was performed on CD8+ T cells from peripheral blood mononuclear cells, taken in the second trimester of pregnancy. Source of these receptors: a female donor with multiple sclerosis, enrolled in a pregnancy study. CDR3s include the opening cysteine and the closing phenylalanine or tryptophan. A D gene is named only where the DNA matches it firmly. Part of the rows lack a size; the others show once, few, many or a class for expanded clones.

J	length	V	D	size	DNA	CDR3
TRBJ2-7	16	TRBV4-1	.	once	TGCGCCAGCAGCCAGGGTTACTCGGCGGAGGGCTACGAGCAGTACTTC	CASSQGYSAEGYEQYF
TRBJ2-3	16	TRBV2	TRBD2	.	TGTGCCAGCCGGACTAGCGGGAGCTTACACACAGATACGCAGTATTTT	CASRTSGSLHTDTQYF
TRBJ2-5	16	TRBV6-5	.	.	TGTGCCAGCAGTTACGACGTAGCGGACCGCCAAGAGACCCAGTACTTC	CASSYDVADRQETQYF
TRBJ2-2	14	TRBV7-2	TRBD1	.	TGTGCCAGCAGCTTCCTCCGACAGGGCGGGGAGCTGTTTTTT	CASSFLRQGGELFF
TRBJ1-2	14	TRBV6-1	TRBD1	.	TGTGCCGGGGACCGGGACAGGGGGCTTGGTGGCTACACCTTC	CAGDRDRGLGGYTF
TRBJ2-7	14	TRBV9	.	.	TGTGCCAGCAGCCCCCAGACAAGAAACTACGAGCAGTACTTC	CASSPQTRNYEQYF
TRBJ1-4	14	TRBV19	.	.	TGTGCCAGTACCAGACCGGGACATCGTGAAAAACTGTTTTTT	CASTRPGHREKLFF
TRBJ2-3	16	TRBV4-2	.	.	TGTGCCAGCAGCCCCCAAGTAGCGGCCAGCACAGATACGCAGTATTTT	CASSPQVAASTDTQYF
TRBJ2-1	15	TRBV6-5	TRBD2	.	TGTGCCAGCAGTTTACTAGCGGGGGGGCATCATGAGCAGTTCTTC	CASSLLAGGHHEQFF
TRBJ2-7	14	TRBV6-1	TRBD1	.	TGTGCCGCAGGGACAGGGGATGATTTCTACGAGCAGTACTTC	CAAGTGDDFYEQYF
TRBJ2-1	15	TRBV4-3	TRBD2	.	TGCGCCAGCAGCCAAGATAGCGGGGGGGCGGATGAGCAGTTCTTC	CASSQDSGGADEQFF
TRBJ2-7	13	TRBV7-9	.	.	TGTGCCAGCAGCTTAGTTGTGAGGGACGAGCAGTACTTC	CASSLVVRDEQYF
TRBJ2-7	12	TRBV6-5	.	.	TGTGCCAGCAGTCCCGACGGGTACGAGCAGTACTTC	CASSPDGYEQYF
TRBJ2-7	16	TRBV11-2	.	.	TGTGCCAGCAGCTTAGGACCAGTAGGTAGCTTAGTCGAGCAGTACTTC	CASSLGPVGSLVEQYF
TRBJ1-1	16	TRBV6-5	.	.	TGTGCCAGCAGTTACTCGACCATCAGGATGAACACTGAAGCTTTCTTT	CASSYSTIRMNTEAFF
TRBJ2-3	16	TRBV27	TRBD2	.	TGTGCCAGCAGTGCGCGACTAGCGGGAGAGTCAGATACGCAGTATTTT	CASSARLAGESDTQYF
TRBJ2-7	16	TRBV16	TRBD2	.	TGTGCCAGCAGCTCCCCCGGGGCTAGCGGTACCTACGAGCAGTACTTC	CASSSPGASGTYEQYF
TRBJ1-5	16	TRBV2	.	.	TGTGCCAGCAGTTTGACGGATCGAGGGCGCAATCAGCCCCAGCATTTT	CASSLTDRGRNQPQHF
TRBJ2-2	14	TRBV7-9	.	.	TGTGCCAGCAACAGGGAAGGATTCACCGGGGAGCTGTTTTTT	CASNREGFTGELFF
TRBJ1-3	15	TRBV21-1	.	.	TGTGCCAGCAGCCCCACGGGGGGGGCTCGTAACACCATATATTTT	CASSPTGGARNTIYF
TRBJ2-5	14	TRBV27	TRBD1	.	TGTGCCAGCAACAGACAGGGTTCGGGAGAGACCCAGTACTTC	CASNRQGSGETQYF
TRBJ2-3	16	TRBV7-3	TRBD1	.	TGTGCCAGCAGCTCTATACAGGGGGCCCCCACAGATACGCAGTATTTT	CASSSIQGAPTDTQYF
TRBJ1-1	14	TRBV6-6	.	.	TGTGCCAGCAGTTATGAACCTATGAACACTGAAGCTTTCTTT	CASSYEPMNTEAFF
TRBJ2-7	15	TRBV27	.	once	TGTGCCAGCAGTTTTATAGGCGGCAGCTCCTACGAGCAGTACTTC	CASSFIGGSSYEQYF
TRBJ1-6	15	TRBV13	.	.	TGTGCCAGCGGAGACTGGAGCTCCTATAATTCACCCCTCCACTTT	CASGDWSSYNSPLHF
TRBJ2-4	13	TRBV27	.	.	TGTGCCAGCAGTCCATCGGGGAAAAACATTCAGTACTTC	CASSPSGKNIQYF
TRBJ2-5	15	TRBV7-9	TRBD2	.	TGTGCCAGCAGCTTAGAGGGGACTAGACTTGAGACCCAGTACTTC	CASSLEGTRLETQYF
TRBJ2-3	16	TRBV4-2	.	.	TGTGCCAGCAGCCAAGATCAGGGGGGAGGCACAGATACGCAGTATTTT	CASSQDQGGGTDTQYF
TRBJ2-7	13	TRBV7-9	TRBD2	.	TGTGCCAGCGAGAGCGGGAGAGCGTACGAGCAGTACTTC	CASESGRAYEQYF
TRBJ2-7	15	TRBV27	TRBD1	.	TGTGCCAGCAGCAGCCCGGGACAGGGGGACTACGAGCAGTACTTC	CASSSPGQGDYEQYF
TRBJ1-2	16	TRBV11-2	TRBD1	.	TGTGCCAGCAGCTCAGAACCGGGACAGAGGAATTATGGCTACACCTTC	CASSSEPGQRNYGYTF
TRBJ2-7	18	TRBV11-2	TRBD2	.	TGTGCCAGCAGCTTAACGGGGGGACTAGCGGGACCCTTCTACGAGCAGTACTTC	CASSLTGGLAGPFYEQYF
TRBJ1-1	14	TRBV13	.	.	TGTGCCAGCAGCTTAGGGGGGGCTTCGGGTGAAGCTTTCTTT	CASSLGGASGEAFF